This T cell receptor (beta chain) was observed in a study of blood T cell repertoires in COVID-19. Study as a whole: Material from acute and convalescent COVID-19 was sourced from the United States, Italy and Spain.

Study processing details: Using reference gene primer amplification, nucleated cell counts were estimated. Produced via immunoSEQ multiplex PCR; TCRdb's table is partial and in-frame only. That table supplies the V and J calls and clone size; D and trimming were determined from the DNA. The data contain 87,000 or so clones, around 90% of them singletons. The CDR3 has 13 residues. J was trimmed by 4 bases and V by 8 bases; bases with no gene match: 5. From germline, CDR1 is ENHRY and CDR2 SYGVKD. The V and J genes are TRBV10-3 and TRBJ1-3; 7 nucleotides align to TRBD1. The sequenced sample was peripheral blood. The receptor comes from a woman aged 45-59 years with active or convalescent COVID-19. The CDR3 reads CAIRDSSGNTIYF. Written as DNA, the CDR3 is TGTGCCATCCGGGACAGTTCAGGAAACACCATATATTTT.